This paragraph covers one TCR beta chain sequence. This sample was taken from a study of blood T cells in healthy people across ages. Per-sample PBMC isolation yielded at least 6 million cells. Together with a sample-barcoded 5' primer, a J-beta primer mix was included in a second PCR lasting about 6 to 11 cycles. TCRdb reanalysed the 5' RACE reads using MiXCR and keeps one entry per CDR3 protein. Here the sample spans 1.5 million to 2 million distinct CDR3 sequences, approximately 40% being singletons. Germline V lookup: CDR1 LGHNA, CDR2 YSLEER. V dropped 3 bases and J dropped 2; count of bases not matched to a gene: 13. The CDR3 contains 18 residues.

Sequenced material: blood. This TCR was recovered from a human donor in good health. This chain links TRBV4-3 with TRBJ2-3; 8 bases are shared with TRBD1. As DNA, the CDR3 is TGCGCCAGCAGCCAGGGTAACCCAGGGGGCCGATTCACAGATACGCAGTATTTT. Its protein product is CASSQGNPGGRFTDTQYF.